This is a list of T cell receptor beta chains from one sample in a study of shared clonotypes between healthy human individuals. The protocol was immunoSEQ multiplex PCR, while the TCRdb copy is restricted to in-frame clones and leaves out a portion. The sample shows 1.5 million to 2.5 million clones, less than 95% of them seen only once. Source material: naive CD8+ T cells sorted from blood. These receptors all stem from a man aged 18 to 29 in good health. CDR3s include the opening cysteine and the closing phenylalanine or tryptophan. The D gene is left open where the match is weak. Only some rows state a clone size, as once, few, many or a class for expanded clones.

clone_size,d_call,j_call,v_call,cdr3_aa,cdr3_nt
NA,TRBD1,TRBJ2-5,TRBV13,CASSSTGRETQYF,TGTGCCAGCAGCTCGACAGGGCGGGAGACCCAGTACTTC
NA,TRBD1,TRBJ2-7,TRBV5-6,CASSPTGWTGLVYEQYF,TGTGCCAGCAGCCCAACGGGTTGGACAGGGCTGGTCTACGAGCAGTACTTC
NA,TRBD1,TRBJ2-7,TRBV13,CACTGRDRGEYEQYF,TGTGCCTGCACAGGCCGGGACAGGGGAGAATACGAGCAGTACTTC
NA,NA,TRBJ1-2,TRBV19,CASLGVTSNYGYTF,TGTGCCAGCCTGGGGGTCACATCTAACTATGGCTACACCTTC
once,TRBD1,TRBJ1-1,TRBV15,CATSRPGGTEAFF,TGTGCCACCAGCAGACCAGGGGGCACTGAAGCTTTCTTT
NA,TRBD2,TRBJ2-7,TRBV29-1,CSVGFLAGGSGEQYF,TGCAGCGTTGGTTTTTTAGCGGGAGGTTCCGGCGAGCAGTACTTC
NA,NA,TRBJ2-2,TRBV7-9,CASSPARGHSTGELFF,TGTGCCAGCAGTCCGGCAAGGGGACATTCGACCGGGGAGCTGTTTTTT
NA,NA,TRBJ1-3,TRBV7-9,CASSLGTDGNTIYF,TGTGCCAGCAGCTTAGGGACCGATGGAAACACCATATATTTT
few,NA,TRBJ2-1,TRBV27,CASSLGRDNEQFF,TGTGCCAGCAGTTTGGGCAGGGACAATGAGCAGTTCTTC
NA,NA,TRBJ2-2,TRBV19,CASSKGPGELFF,TGTGCCAGTAGTAAAGGGCCCGGGGAGCTGTTTTTT
once,NA,TRBJ2-7,TRBV6-5,CASSYSPGTYEQYF,TGTGCCAGCAGTTACAGCCCGGGAACCTACGAGCAGTACTTC
NA,NA,TRBJ2-7,TRBV2,CASSEGWVTYEQYF,TGTGCCAGCAGTGAAGGGTGGGTGACCTACGAGCAGTACTTC
NA,TRBD1,TRBJ2-3,TRBV7-6,CASSMGQGVTDTQYF,TGTGCCAGCAGCATGGGACAGGGAGTTACGGATACGCAGTATTTT
NA,TRBD1,TRBJ2-3,TRBV10-1,CASSNGQGATDTQYF,TGCGCCAGCAGCAACGGACAGGGGGCCACAGATACGCAGTATTTT
NA,NA,TRBJ2-7,TRBV9,CAQQGGRTSYEQYF,TGTGCCCAGCAGGGGGGACGTACCTCCTACGAGCAGTACTTC
NA,TRBD2,TRBJ2-1,TRBV27,CASSSGTSGVGEQFF,TGTGCCAGCAGTTCCGGGACTAGCGGGGTCGGTGAGCAGTTCTTC
NA,NA,TRBJ1-4,TRBV30,CAWSDLGEKLFF,TGTGCCTGGTCTGACTTAGGTGAAAAACTGTTTTTT
NA,TRBD1,TRBJ1-5,TRBV7-6,CASSSYGQGVGNQPQHF,TGTGCCAGCAGCTCATATGGACAGGGCGTAGGCAATCAGCCCCAGCATTTT
NA,NA,TRBJ1-2,TRBV4-3,CASSQVGAGKDYGYTF,TGCGCCAGCAGCCAAGTTGGGGCAGGGAAGGACTATGGCTACACCTTC
NA,NA,TRBJ2-7,TRBV6-1,CASSTRTGPYDEQYF,TGTGCCAGCAGCACCCGTACAGGGCCGTATGACGAGCAGTACTTC
NA,TRBD1,TRBJ2-7,TRBV4-1,CASSLWTGYYEQYF,TGCGCCAGCAGCCTCTGGACAGGGTACTACGAGCAGTACTTC
NA,TRBD2,TRBJ2-3,TRBV4-1,CASSQDQTSGGNTQYF,TGCGCCAGCAGCCAAGATCAGACTAGCGGGGGAAATACGCAGTATTTT
NA,TRBD1,TRBJ2-7,TRBV19,CASSDGTGYEQYF,TGTGCCAGTAGTGATGGGACAGGGTACGAGCAGTACTTC
NA,NA,TRBJ2-7,TRBV6-5,CASSAGPQTYEQYF,TGTGCCAGCAGTGCGGGACCACAAACCTACGAGCAGTACTTC
NA,TRBD1,TRBJ2-5,TRBV19,CASSSGTGGAETQYF,TGTGCCAGTAGTTCCGGGACAGGGGGCGCCGAGACCCAGTACTTC
few,NA,TRBJ1-6,TRBV13,CASSFAGIGGESPLHF,TGTGCCAGCAGCTTTGCCGGGATAGGGGGGGAATCACCCCTCCACTTT
NA,NA,TRBJ2-7,TRBV4-1,CASSPGPTAYEQYF,TGCGCCAGCAGCCCCGGGCCGACGGCGTACGAGCAGTACTTC
NA,NA,TRBJ2-3,TRBV7-9,CASSETRGAYTDTQYF,TGTGCCAGCAGCGAGACAAGGGGAGCCTACACAGATACGCAGTATTTT
NA,TRBD2,TRBJ2-3,TRBV18,CASSLIATSGRMSTDTQYF,TGTGCCAGCTCTCTAATCGCGACTAGCGGGAGAATGAGTACAGATACGCAGTATTTT
NA,TRBD2,TRBJ2-7,TRBV2,CASSDTRLADPYEQYF,TGTGCCAGCAGTGATACCCGACTAGCGGACCCCTACGAGCAGTACTTC
NA,TRBD2,TRBJ2-3,TRBV11-1,CASTIGTSGADTQYF,TGTGCCAGTACGATTGGGACTAGCGGGGCAGATACGCAGTATTTT
NA,NA,TRBJ1-6,TRBV7-9,CASSYENRVENSPLHF,TGTGCCAGCAGCTATGAAAACAGAGTAGAGAATTCACCCCTCCACTTT
NA,NA,TRBJ2-7,TRBV4-1,CASSLGVDYEQYF,TGCGCCAGCAGCCTCGGGGTAGACTACGAGCAGTACTTC
NA,TRBD2,TRBJ2-5,TRBV9,CASSAAVAGDQETQYF,TGTGCCAGCAGCGCAGCGGTAGCGGGAGACCAAGAGACCCAGTACTTC
NA,NA,TRBJ1-5,TRBV10-3,CATGVLIGGGQPQHF,TGTGCCACCGGTGTGTTAATCGGGGGAGGACAGCCCCAGCATTTT
NA,TRBD1,TRBJ2-2,TRBV6-5,CASSYSGQGRGGELFF,TGTGCCAGCAGTTACTCTGGACAGGGACGGGGCGGGGAGCTGTTTTTT
NA,NA,TRBJ2-2,TRBV4-3,CASSQDPGPRTGELFF,TGCGCCAGCAGCCAAGACCCGGGTCCTAGGACCGGGGAGCTGTTTTTT